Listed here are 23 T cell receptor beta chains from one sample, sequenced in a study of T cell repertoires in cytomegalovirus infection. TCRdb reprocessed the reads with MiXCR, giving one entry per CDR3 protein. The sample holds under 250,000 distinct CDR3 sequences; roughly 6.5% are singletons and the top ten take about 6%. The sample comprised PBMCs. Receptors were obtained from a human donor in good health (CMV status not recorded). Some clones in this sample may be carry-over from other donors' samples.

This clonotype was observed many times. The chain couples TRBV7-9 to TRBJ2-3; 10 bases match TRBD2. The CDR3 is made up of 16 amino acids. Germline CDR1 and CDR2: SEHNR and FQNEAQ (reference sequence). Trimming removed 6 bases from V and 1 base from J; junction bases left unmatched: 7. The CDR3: CASRPGTSDRTDTQYF. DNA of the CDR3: TGTGCCAGCAGACCCGGGACTAGCGACCGCACAGATACGCAGTATTTT.

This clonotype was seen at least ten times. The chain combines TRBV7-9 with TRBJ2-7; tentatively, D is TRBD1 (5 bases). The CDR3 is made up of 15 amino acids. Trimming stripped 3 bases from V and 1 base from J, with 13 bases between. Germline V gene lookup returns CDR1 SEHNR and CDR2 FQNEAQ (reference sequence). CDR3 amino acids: CASSFTGHESYEQYF. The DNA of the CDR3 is TGTGCCAGCAGCTTCACAGGACATGAGTCCTACGAGCAGTACTTC.

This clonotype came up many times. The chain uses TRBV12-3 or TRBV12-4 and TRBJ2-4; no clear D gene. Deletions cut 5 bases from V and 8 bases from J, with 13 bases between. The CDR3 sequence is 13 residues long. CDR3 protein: CASSPPGVDIQYF. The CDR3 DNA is TGTGCCAGCAGTCCCCCCGGAGTGGACATTCAGTACTTC.

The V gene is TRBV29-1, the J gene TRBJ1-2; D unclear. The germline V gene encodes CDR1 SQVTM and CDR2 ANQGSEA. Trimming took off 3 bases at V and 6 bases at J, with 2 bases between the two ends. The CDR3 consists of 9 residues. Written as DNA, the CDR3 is TGCAGCGTTGAGGATGGCTACACCTTC. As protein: CSVEDGYTF. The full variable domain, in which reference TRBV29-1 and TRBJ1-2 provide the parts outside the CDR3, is SAVISQKPSRDICQRGTSLTIQCQVDSQVTMMFWYRQQPGQSLTLIATANQGSEATYESGFVIDKFPISRPNLTFSTLTVSNMSPEDSSIYLCSVEDGYTFGSGTRLTVV.

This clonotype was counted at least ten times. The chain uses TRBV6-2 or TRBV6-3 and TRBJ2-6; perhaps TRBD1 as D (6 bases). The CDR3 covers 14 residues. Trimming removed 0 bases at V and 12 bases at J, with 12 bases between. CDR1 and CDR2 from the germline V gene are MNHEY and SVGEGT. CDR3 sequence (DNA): TGTGCCAGCAGTTACTCGGGACATCGATCCGTCCTGACTTTC. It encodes CASSYSGHRSVLTF.

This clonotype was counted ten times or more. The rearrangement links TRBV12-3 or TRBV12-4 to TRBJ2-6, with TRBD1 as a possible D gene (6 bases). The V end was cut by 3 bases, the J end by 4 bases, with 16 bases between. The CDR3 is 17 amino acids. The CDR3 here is CASSLSSGAQGANVLTF. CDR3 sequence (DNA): TGTGCCAGCAGTTTGAGTTCAGGGGCTCAGGGGGCCAACGTCCTGACTTTC.

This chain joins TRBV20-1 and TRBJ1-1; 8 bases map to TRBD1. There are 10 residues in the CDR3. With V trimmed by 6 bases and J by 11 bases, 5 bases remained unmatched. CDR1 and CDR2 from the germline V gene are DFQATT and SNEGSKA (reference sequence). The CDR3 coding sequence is TGCAGTGCCCGACAGGGGAGCGCTTTCTTT. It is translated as CSARQGSAFF.

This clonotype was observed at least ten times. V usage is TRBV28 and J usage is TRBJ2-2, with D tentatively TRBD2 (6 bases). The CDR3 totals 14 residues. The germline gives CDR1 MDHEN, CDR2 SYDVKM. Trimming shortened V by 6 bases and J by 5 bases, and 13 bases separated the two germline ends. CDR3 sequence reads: CASRQAGMTGELFF. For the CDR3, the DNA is TGTGCCAGCAGGCAGGCGGGGATGACCGGGGAGCTGTTTTTT.

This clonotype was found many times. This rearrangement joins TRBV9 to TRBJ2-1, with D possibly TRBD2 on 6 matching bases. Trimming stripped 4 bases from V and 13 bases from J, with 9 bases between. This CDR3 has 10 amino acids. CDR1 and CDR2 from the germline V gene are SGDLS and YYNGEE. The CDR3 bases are TGTGCCAGCAGCTGGGGACTCCAGTTCTTC. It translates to CASSWGLQFF. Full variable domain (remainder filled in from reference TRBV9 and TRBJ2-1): DSGVTQTPKHLITATGQRVTLRCSPRSGDLSVYWYQQSLDQGLQFLIQYYNGEERAKGNILERFSAQQFPDLHSELNLSSLELGDSALYFCASSWGLQFFGPGTRLTVL.

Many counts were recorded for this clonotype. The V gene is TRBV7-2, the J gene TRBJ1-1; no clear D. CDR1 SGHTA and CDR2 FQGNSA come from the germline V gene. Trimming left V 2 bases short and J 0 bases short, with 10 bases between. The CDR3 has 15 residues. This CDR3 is CASSLLRVVNTEAFF. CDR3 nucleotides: TGTGCCAGCAGCTTACTTCGGGTAGTGAACACTGAAGCTTTCTTT.

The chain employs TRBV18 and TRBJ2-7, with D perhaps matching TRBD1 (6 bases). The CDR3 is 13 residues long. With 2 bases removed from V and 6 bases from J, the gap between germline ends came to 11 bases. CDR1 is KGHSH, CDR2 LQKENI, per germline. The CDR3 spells CASSPADSIEQYF. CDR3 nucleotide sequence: TGTGCCAGCTCACCAGCGGACAGTATCGAGCAGTACTTC.

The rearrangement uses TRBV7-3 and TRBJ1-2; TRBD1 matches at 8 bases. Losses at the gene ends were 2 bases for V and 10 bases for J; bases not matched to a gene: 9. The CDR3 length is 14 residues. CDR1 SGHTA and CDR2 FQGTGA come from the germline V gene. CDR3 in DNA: TGTGCCAGCAGCTTAGTCTTCAGGGGGCGCGACTACACCTTC. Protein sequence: CASSLVFRGRDYTF. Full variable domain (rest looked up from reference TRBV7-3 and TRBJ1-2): GAGVSQTPSNKVTEKGKYVELRCDPISGHTALYWYRQSLGQGPEFLIYFQGTGAADDSGLPNDRFFAVRPEGSVSTLKIQRTERGDSAVYLCASSLVFRGRDYTFGSGTRLTVV.

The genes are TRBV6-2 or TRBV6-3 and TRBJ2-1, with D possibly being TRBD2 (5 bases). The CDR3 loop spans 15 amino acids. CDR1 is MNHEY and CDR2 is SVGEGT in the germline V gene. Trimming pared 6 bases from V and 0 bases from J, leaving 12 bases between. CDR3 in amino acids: CASRKGLSSYNEQFF. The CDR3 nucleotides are TGTGCCAGCAGAAAAGGACTGAGCTCCTACAATGAGCAGTTCTTC.

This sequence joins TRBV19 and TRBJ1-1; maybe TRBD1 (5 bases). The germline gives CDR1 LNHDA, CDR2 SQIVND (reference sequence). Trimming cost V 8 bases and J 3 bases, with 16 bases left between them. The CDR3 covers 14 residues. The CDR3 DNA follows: TGTGCCAGTCATCCAGATCGGGGGTACACTGAAGCTTTCTTT. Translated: CASHPDRGYTEAFF.

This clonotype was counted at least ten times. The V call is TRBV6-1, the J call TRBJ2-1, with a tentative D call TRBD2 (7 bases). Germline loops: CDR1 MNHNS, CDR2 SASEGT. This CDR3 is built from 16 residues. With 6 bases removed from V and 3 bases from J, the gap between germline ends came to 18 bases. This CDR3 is CASRGGGADSYNEQFF. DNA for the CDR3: TGTGCCAGCAGGGGGGGAGGGGCGGACAGCTACAATGAGCAGTTCTTC.

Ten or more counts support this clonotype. CDR3 region: CASSYSTVGVTDQPQHF. In DNA, the CDR3 is TGTGCCAGCAGTTACTCGACTGTTGGTGTGACCGATCAGCCCCAGCATTTT. This rearrangement joins TRBV6-2 or TRBV6-3 to TRBJ1-5; D ambiguous. V lost 0 bases and J lost 5, with 17 bases in between. The CDR3 length is 17 residues. Germline V gives CDR1 MNHEY, CDR2 SVGEGT.

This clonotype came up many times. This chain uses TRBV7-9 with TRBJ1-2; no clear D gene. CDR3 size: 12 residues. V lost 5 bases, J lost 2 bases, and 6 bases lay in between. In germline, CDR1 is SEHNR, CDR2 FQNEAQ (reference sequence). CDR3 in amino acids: CASSQKNYGYTF. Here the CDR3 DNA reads TGTGCCAGCAGCCAAAAGAACTATGGCTACACCTTC.

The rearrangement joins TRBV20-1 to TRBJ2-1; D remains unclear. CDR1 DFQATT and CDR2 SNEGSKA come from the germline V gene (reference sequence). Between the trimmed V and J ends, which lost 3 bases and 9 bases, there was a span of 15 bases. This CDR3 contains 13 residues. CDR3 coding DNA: TGCAGTGCTAGTGTTATAGTTGGCGGTGAGCAGTTCTTC. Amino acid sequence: CSASVIVGGEQFF.

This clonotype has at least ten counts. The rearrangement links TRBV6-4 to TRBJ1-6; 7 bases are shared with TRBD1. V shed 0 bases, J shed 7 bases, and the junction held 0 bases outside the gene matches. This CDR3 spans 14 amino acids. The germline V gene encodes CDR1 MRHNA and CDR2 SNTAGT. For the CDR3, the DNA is TGTGCCAGCAGTGACTCGGGACAGAATTCACCCCTCCACTTT. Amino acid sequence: CASSDSGQNSPLHF.

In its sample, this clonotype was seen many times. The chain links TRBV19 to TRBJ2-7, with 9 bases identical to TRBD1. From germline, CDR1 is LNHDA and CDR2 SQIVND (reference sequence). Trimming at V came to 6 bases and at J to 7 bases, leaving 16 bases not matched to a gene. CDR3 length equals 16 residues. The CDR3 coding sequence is TGTGCCAGTAGCCCCTCCGGGACAGGGAGAATCTGGGAGCAGTACTTC. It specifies CASSPSGTGRIWEQYF.

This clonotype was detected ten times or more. CDR3: CASSTLSTDTQYF. CDR3 sequence (DNA): TGTGCCAGCAGCACTCTAAGCACAGATACGCAGTATTTT. V is TRBV7-6 and J is TRBJ2-3; D gene ambiguous. The length of the CDR3 is 13 residues. Germline loops: CDR1 SGHVS, CDR2 FNYEAQ. The V end was cut by 5 bases, the J end by 0 bases, with 6 bases between.

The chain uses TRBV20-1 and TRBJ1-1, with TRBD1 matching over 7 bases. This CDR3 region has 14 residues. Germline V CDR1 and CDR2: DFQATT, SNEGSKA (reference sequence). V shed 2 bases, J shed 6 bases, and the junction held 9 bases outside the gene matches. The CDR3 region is CSARILQGSPEAFF. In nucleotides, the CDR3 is TGCAGTGCTAGAATCTTACAGGGGTCCCCTGAAGCTTTCTTT.

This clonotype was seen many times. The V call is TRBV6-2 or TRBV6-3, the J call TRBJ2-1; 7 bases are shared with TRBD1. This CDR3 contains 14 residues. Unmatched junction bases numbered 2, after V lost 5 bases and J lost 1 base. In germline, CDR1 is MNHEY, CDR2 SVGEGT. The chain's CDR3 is CASSRDRSYNEQFF. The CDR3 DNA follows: TGTGCCAGCAGTAGGGACAGATCCTACAATGAGCAGTTCTTC.